This TCR beta chain is drawn from a study of PD-L1 blockade in urothelial cancer. Germline V gene sequence: CDR1 SGHRS, CDR2 YFSETQ. This CDR3 contains 16 residues. Trimming at V came to 0 bases and at J to 5 bases, leaving 4 bases not matched to a gene. Disease in patients was locally advanced or metastatic urothelial carcinoma. Sample contribution per patient ranged from 1 to 8, covering pretreatment and on-treatment. The assay was immunoSEQ multiplex PCR, and TCRdb's table has in-frame clones only and misses some. The table includes fewer than 45,000 clones, about 80% detected once. Sequences were derived from PBMCs, sampled around atezolizumab (anti-PD-L1) treatment. The TCR originated in an older man with urothelial cancer. The V and J genes are TRBV5-1 and TRBJ2-1; 11 positions agree with TRBD2. CDR3 in amino acids: CASSLGGLAADNEQFF. The CDR3 region has the DNA TGCGCCAGCAGCTTGGGGGGACTAGCGGCAGACAATGAGCAGTTCTTC.